This T cell receptor (beta chain) was sequenced during a study of blood T cell repertoires in COVID-19. The overall study: Specimens from acute and convalescent COVID-19 originated in the United States, Italy and Spain. PBMCs, B-cell-depleted T cells, or T cells were the source of the cDNA or gDNA that made up the material.

Original processing methods: Quantification of nucleated cells was approximated via reference gene primer amplification. TCRdb's table, derived via immunoSEQ multiplex PCR, lists solely in-frame clones and lacks some. V and J calls and clone size are as listed in that table; D and trimming were resolved from the DNA. Here the sample spans 50,000 to 60,000 clones, around nine tenths being singletons. Trimming cost V 7 bases and J 4 bases, with 5 bases left between them. Germline V gene sequence: CDR1 LGHNT, CDR2 FRNRAP. CDR3 size: 10 residues. Sequenced sample: peripheral blood. The chain carries TRBV12-5 and TRBJ2-7; the D is unclear. This clonotype originated in a man aged 55 to 69 with active COVID-19. The CDR3 is CASANYEQYF. Here the CDR3 DNA reads TGTGCTAGTGCCAATTACGAGCAGTACTTC.